These 17 T cell receptor beta chains came from one sample sequenced in a study of glioma-infiltrating T cells after dendritic cell vaccination. The time point was: after dendritic cell vaccination, including at tumor progression/relapse. Some clones are missing from TCRdb's copy, which holds only in-frame ones; the method was immunoSEQ multiplex PCR. Counted here are more than 95,000 clones, roughly 89% occurring once; the ten biggest clones make up 2.5% to 3.5%. The material was blood, obtained after dendritic cell vaccination. All receptors derive from a human donor with glioblastoma.

The rearrangement joins TRBV7-9 to TRBJ1-2; D is unclear. V was cut by 5 bases and J by 0 bases, with 22 bases left in between. Germline V gene lookup returns CDR1 SEHNR and CDR2 FQNEAQ (reference sequence). CDR3 length equals 18 residues. The DNA of the CDR3 is TGTGCCAGCAGCCATATTACAATCGGAGTGTCTTCTAACTATGGCTACACCTTC. Protein sequence: CASSHITIGVSSNYGYTF.

The V call is TRBV9, the J call TRBJ1-5; no firm D call. CDR1 SGDLS and CDR2 YYNGEE come from the germline V gene. The CDR3 has 13 residues. V shed 2 bases and J shed 4 bases, with 7 bases lying between them. The CDR3 DNA sequence: TGTGCCAGCAGCGTCACCAGTAATCAGCCCCAGCATTTT. It yields the protein CASSVTSNQPQHF.

This chain connects TRBV4-1 to TRBJ2-3; 7 positions match TRBD2. Germline CDR1 MGHRA, CDR2 YSYEKL. The CDR3 totals 16 residues. V dropped 0 bases and J dropped 4; count of bases not matched to a gene: 7. The CDR3 loop reads CASSQEGPGGPDTQYF. The CDR3 nucleotides are TGCGCCAGCAGCCAAGAGGGCCCGGGAGGCCCAGATACGCAGTATTTT.

This clone was detected once. The V and J genes are TRBV6-1 and TRBJ1-2; perhaps TRBD1 as D (5 bases). Trimming left V 6 bases short and J 1 base short, with 9 bases between. The CDR3 has 13 residues. CDR1 and CDR2 (germline): MNHNS, SASEGT. The CDR3 spells CASRETDNYGYTF. CDR3 nucleotide sequence: TGTGCCAGCAGGGAGACAGATAACTATGGCTACACCTTC.

This chain links TRBV2 with TRBJ1-1; maybe TRBD1 (5 bases). Germline loops: CDR1 SNHLY, CDR2 FYNNEI. Trimming cost V 4 bases and J 4 bases, with 10 bases left between them. This CDR3 region has 13 residues. CDR3 amino acids: CASSVEGTTEAFF. CDR3 coding DNA: TGTGCCAGCAGTGTGGAGGGGACCACTGAAGCTTTCTTT. Full variable domain (outside the CDR3, taken from reference TRBV2 and TRBJ1-1): EPEVTQTPSHQVTQMGQEVILRCVPISNHLYFYWYRQILGQKVEFLVSFYNNEISEKSEIFDDQFSVERPDGSNFTLKIRSTKLEDSAMYFCASSVEGTTEAFFGQGTRLTVV.

In nucleotides, the CDR3 is TGTGCCAGTAGCCGAGAGGATTCACCCCTCCACTTT. This sequence encodes CASSREDSPLHF. The chain combines TRBV19 with TRBJ1-6; D remains unclear. This CDR3 contains 12 residues. V was clipped by 6 bases and J by 8 bases, with 8 bases between them. Germline CDR1 LNHDA, CDR2 SQIVND (reference sequence).

The chain carries TRBV30 and TRBJ2-5, with D possibly TRBD2 on 6 matching bases. Trimming stripped 3 bases from V and 2 bases from J, with 13 bases between. Germline CDR1 is GTSNPN and CDR2 is SVGIG (reference sequence). CDR3 length: 14 residues. This CDR3 reads CAWRVAGSQETQYF. CDR3 bases: TGTGCCTGGAGGGTGGCGGGATCACAAGAGACCCAGTACTTC.

Written as DNA, the CDR3 is TGCGCCAGCAGTGCTCAGGGAAGGGACACTGAAGCTTTCTTT. Its translation is CASSAQGRDTEAFF. The J gene is TRBJ1-1, the V gene TRBV10-2; the D gene is possibly TRBD1 (5 bases). Between the trimmed V and J ends, which lost 4 bases and 3 bases, there was a span of 12 bases. Germline V gives CDR1 WSHSY, CDR2 SAAADI. CDR3 length equals 14 residues.

The chain employs TRBV12-5 and TRBJ1-1, with D hard to call. Trimming took off 2 bases at V and 2 bases at J, with 6 bases between the two ends. The CDR3 is made up of 13 amino acids. Germline assignment: CDR1 LGHNT and CDR2 FRNRAP. The chain's CDR3 is CASGLTINTEAFF. The CDR3 coding sequence is TGTGCTAGTGGTTTGACTATAAACACTGAAGCTTTCTTT. The entire variable domain, with the rest obtained from reference TRBV12-5 and TRBJ1-1, is as follows: DARVTQTPRHKVTEMGQEVTMRCQPILGHNTVFWYRQTMMQGLELLAYFRNRAPLDDSGMPKDRFSAEMPDATLATLKIQPSEPRDSAVYFCASGLTINTEAFFGQGTRLTVV.

DNA for the CDR3: TGTGCCAGTAGTATTGCTCAGGCGAACACTGAAGCTTTCTTT. Amino acids: CASSIAQANTEAFF. The chain carries TRBV19 and TRBJ1-1; no definite D call. The CDR3 has 14 residues. In germline, CDR1 is LNHDA, CDR2 SQIVND (reference sequence). V lost 3 bases and J 1 base, leaving 9 bases between the germline ends.

This clone was detected only once. This rearrangement joins TRBV9 to TRBJ2-7; 7 positions agree with TRBD2. The CDR3 has 14 amino acids. CDR1 is SGDLS and CDR2 is YYNGEE in the germline V gene. V trimming: 4 bases; J trimming: 2 bases; junction bases outside the gene matches: 6. CDR3 in amino acids: CASSPLAATYEQYF. The CDR3 region has the DNA TGTGCCAGCAGCCCCCTAGCGGCGACCTACGAGCAGTACTTC.

The chain is built from TRBV12-5 and TRBJ2-7; 13 positions agree with TRBD2. Germline lookup yields CDR1 LGHNT and CDR2 FRNRAP. The CDR3 totals 15 residues. The V segment lost 5 bases and the J segment 4 bases; nucleotides outside the gene matches: 5. The CDR3 sequence: CASGMGLAGPYEQYF. CDR3 DNA sequence: TGTGCTAGTGGTATGGGACTAGCGGGGCCTTACGAGCAGTACTTC. Full variable domain (outside the CDR3, taken from reference TRBV12-5 and TRBJ2-7): DARVTQTPRHKVTEMGQEVTMRCQPILGHNTVFWYRQTMMQGLELLAYFRNRAPLDDSGMPKDRFSAEMPDATLATLKIQPSEPRDSAVYFCASGMGLAGPYEQYFGPGTRLTVT.

V gene TRBV27 combines with J gene TRBJ2-1; 9 bases map to TRBD1. CDR3 length equals 14 residues. Germline CDR1 reads MNHEY; CDR2 reads SMNVEV (reference sequence). V gave up 6 bases and J gave up 7 bases; unmatched junction bases: 7. The CDR3, as DNA: TGTGCCAGCAGCAGAGGACAGGGGAGGAATGAGCAGTTCTTC. Its translation: CASSRGQGRNEQFF.

The chain carries TRBV6-1 and TRBJ1-4; perhaps TRBD1 as D (5 bases). Germline CDR1 is MNHNS and CDR2 is SASEGT. V was trimmed by 1 base and J by 4 bases, leaving 16 bases between them. The CDR3 totals 17 residues. CDR3 amino acids: CASSEDGRANGNEKLFF. In DNA, the CDR3 is TGTGCCAGCAGTGAAGACGGCAGGGCCAACGGTAATGAAAAACTGTTTTTT.

This clone was detected a few times. V gene TRBV10-2 combines with J gene TRBJ2-7; D not resolved. The CDR3 extends over 12 amino acids. V lost 6 bases and J 4 bases, leaving 10 bases between the germline ends. Germline lookup yields CDR1 WSHSY and CDR2 SAAADI. CDR3: CASSSTEYEQYF. The CDR3 DNA is TGCGCCAGCAGCTCGACTGAATACGAGCAGTACTTC.

The V gene is TRBV9, the J gene TRBJ2-1, with D perhaps TRBD2 (6 bases). CDR3 length equals 15 residues. Germline lookup yields CDR1 SGDLS and CDR2 YYNGEE. Trimming left V 0 bases short and J 1 base short, with 8 bases between. The CDR3 coding sequence is TGTGCCAGCAGCGTAGAGGGAGGATCCTACAATGAGCAGTTCTTC. This translates into CASSVEGGSYNEQFF.

The chain carries TRBV4-1 and TRBJ2-3; 11 bases align to TRBD2. The CDR3 length is 16 residues. Trimming at V came to 4 bases and at J to 1 base, leaving 4 bases not matched to a gene. CDR1 is MGHRA, CDR2 YSYEKL, per germline. Here the CDR3 reads CASSRKLAGGTDTQYF. The CDR3 coding sequence is TGCGCCAGCAGCCGAAAACTAGCGGGAGGCACAGATACGCAGTATTTT.